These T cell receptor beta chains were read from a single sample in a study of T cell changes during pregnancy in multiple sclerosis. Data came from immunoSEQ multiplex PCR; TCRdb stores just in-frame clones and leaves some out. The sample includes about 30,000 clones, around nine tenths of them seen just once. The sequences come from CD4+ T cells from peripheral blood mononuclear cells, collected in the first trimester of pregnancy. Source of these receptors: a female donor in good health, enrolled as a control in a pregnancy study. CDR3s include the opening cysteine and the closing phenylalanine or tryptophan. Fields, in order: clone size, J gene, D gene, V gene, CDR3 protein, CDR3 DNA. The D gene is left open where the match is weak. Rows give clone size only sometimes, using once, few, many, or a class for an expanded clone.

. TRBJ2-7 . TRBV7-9 CASSLGRRGKYF TGTGCCAGCAGCTTAGGACGACGGGGAAAGTACTTC
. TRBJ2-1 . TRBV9 CASSGDTGRNEQFF TGTGCCAGCAGCGGGGACACTGGACGCAATGAGCAGTTCTTC
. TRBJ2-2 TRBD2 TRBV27 CASSRLAGVTGELFF TGTGCCAGCAGTCGACTAGCGGGAGTCACCGGGGAGCTGTTTTTT
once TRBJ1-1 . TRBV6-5 CASTPPGGNGNGAFF TGTGCCAGCACCCCCCCCGGCGGGAACGGGAACGGAGCTTTCTTT
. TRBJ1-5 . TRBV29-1 CSASFGSNQPQHF TGCAGCGCTAGTTTTGGAAGCAATCAGCCCCAGCATTTT
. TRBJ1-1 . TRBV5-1 CASSLFTDTEAFF TGCGCCAGCAGCTTGTTCACGGACACTGAAGCTTTCTTT
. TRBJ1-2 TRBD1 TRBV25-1 CASSAGGSGYTF TGTGCCAGCAGTGCAGGGGGGAGTGGCTACACCTTC
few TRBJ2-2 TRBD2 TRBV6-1 CASRGRTSETGELFF TGTGCCAGCAGGGGCCGAACTAGCGAGACCGGGGAGCTGTTTTTT
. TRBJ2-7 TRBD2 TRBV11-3 CASSPRTSGSLSEQYF TGTGCCAGCAGCCCTCGGACTAGCGGGAGCTTGAGCGAGCAGTACTTC
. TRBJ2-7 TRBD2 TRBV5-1 CASSLGFREGPYEQYF TGCGCCAGCAGCTTGGGATTCAGGGAGGGACCCTACGAGCAGTACTTC
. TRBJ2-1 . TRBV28 CASSPGGRNEQFF TGTGCCAGCAGTCCAGGAGGTCGGAATGAGCAGTTCTTC
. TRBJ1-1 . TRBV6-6 CASSYGGYTEAFF TGTGCCAGCAGTTATGGAGGGTACACTGAAGCTTTCTTT
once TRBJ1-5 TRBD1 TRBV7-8 CASSLLGTATYSNQPQHF TGTGCCAGCAGCCTACTTGGGACAGCCACTTATAGCAATCAGCCCCAGCATTTT
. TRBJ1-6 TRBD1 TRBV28 CASHEAATGDNSPLHF TGTGCCAGCCACGAGGCCGCAACAGGGGATAATTCACCCCTCCACTTT
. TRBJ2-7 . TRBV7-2 CASSLRGNPYEQYF TGTGCCAGCAGCTTACGGGGGAACCCCTACGAGCAGTACTTC
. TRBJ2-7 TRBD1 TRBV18 CASSHLTGEDEQYF TGTGCCAGCTCACATCTCACAGGGGAAGACGAGCAGTACTTC
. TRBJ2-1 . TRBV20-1 CSLAYNEQFF TGCAGCCTAGCCTACAATGAGCAGTTCTTC
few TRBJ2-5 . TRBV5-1 CASTQAGQQETQYF TGCGCCAGCACCCAGGCCGGACAGCAAGAGACCCAGTACTTC
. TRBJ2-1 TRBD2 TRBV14 CASSQFMAGGGDEQFF TGTGCCAGCAGCCAATTCATGGCGGGAGGGGGCGATGAGCAGTTCTTC
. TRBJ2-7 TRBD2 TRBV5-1 CASSPQRGASSYEQYF TGCGCCAGCAGCCCCCAGCGGGGAGCTAGCTCCTACGAGCAGTACTTC
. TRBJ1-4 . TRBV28 CASSPKFAVGKLFF TGTGCCAGCAGTCCTAAATTCGCTGTCGGAAAACTGTTTTTT
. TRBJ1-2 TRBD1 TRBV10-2 CASSKGTGTGYTF TGCGCCAGCAGTAAAGGGACAGGGACTGGCTACACCTTC
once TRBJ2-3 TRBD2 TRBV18 CASSPWGGGTDTQYF TGTGCCAGCTCACCATGGGGAGGGGGCACAGATACGCAGTATTTT
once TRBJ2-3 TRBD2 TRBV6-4 CASSDNGGADTQYF TGTGCCAGCAGTGACAATGGGGGGGCAGATACGCAGTATTTT
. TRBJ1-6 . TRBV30 CAWSVSGGAGGSPLHF TGTGCCTGGAGTGTAAGCGGGGGCGCGGGAGGTTCACCCCTCCACTTT
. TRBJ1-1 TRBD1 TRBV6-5 CASTPQGASEEAFF TGTGCCAGCACCCCCCAGGGGGCAAGTGAGGAAGCTTTCTTT
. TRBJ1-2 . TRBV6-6 CASRTQSDTGYGYTF TGTGCCAGCAGAACCCAGTCGGACACGGGCTATGGCTACACCTTC
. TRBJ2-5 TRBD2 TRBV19 CASSIAGGRARETQYF TGTGCCAGTAGTATAGCGGGCGGGAGGGCCAGAGAGACCCAGTACTTC
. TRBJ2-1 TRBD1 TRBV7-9 CASRRQGEQFF TGTGCCAGCAGACGACAGGGTGAGCAGTTCTTC
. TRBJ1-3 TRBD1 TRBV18 CASSPVTPGGLGNTIYF TGTGCCAGCTCACCAGTCACACCAGGGGGTCTTGGAAACACCATATATTTT
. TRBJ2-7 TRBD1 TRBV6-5 CAIGTGVRDEQYF TGTGCCATCGGGACAGGGGTAAGGGACGAGCAGTACTTC
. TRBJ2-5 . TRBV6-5 CASSPPWARETQYF TGTGCCAGCAGCCCCCCGTGGGCCCGAGAGACCCAGTACTTC
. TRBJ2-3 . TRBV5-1 CASSLGQSTDTQYF TGCGCCAGCAGCTTGGGACAGAGCACAGATACGCAGTATTTT
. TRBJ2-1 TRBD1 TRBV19 CASSKGTGVGNEQFF TGTGCCAGTAGTAAGGGGACAGGGGTTGGCAATGAGCAGTTCTTC
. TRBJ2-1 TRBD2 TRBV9 CASSVGGLAGGPNNEQFF TGTGCCAGCAGCGTAGGGGGACTAGCGGGAGGCCCGAACAATGAGCAGTTCTTC
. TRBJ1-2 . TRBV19 CASSSTDFYGYTF TGTGCCAGTAGCTCGACGGACTTCTATGGCTACACCTTC
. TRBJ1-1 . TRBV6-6 CASSLGVNTEAFF TGTGCCAGCAGTTTAGGAGTGAACACTGAAGCTTTCTTT
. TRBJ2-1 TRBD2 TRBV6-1 CASLLAVYNEQFF TGTGCCAGCCTGCTAGCGGTATACAATGAGCAGTTCTTC
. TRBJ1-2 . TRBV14 CASSQSRFLYYGYTF TGTGCCAGCAGCCAATCCCGCTTCCTATACTATGGCTACACCTTC
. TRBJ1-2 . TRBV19 CASYRNGYTF TGTGCCAGTTACAGGAATGGCTACACCTTC
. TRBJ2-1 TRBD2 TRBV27 CASSSLAGPYNEQFF TGTGCCAGCAGTAGTCTAGCGGGGCCCTACAATGAGCAGTTCTTC
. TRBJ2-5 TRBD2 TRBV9 CASSVGPSGSEETQYF TGTGCCAGCAGCGTAGGTCCTAGCGGGAGTGAAGAGACCCAGTACTTC
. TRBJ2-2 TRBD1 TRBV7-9 CASSRQGITGELFF TGTGCCAGCAGCCGACAGGGTATCACCGGGGAGCTGTTTTTT
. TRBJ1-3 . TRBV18 CASSDTGSSGNTIYF TGTGCCAGCTCAGACACAGGGTCCTCTGGAAACACCATATATTTT
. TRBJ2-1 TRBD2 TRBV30 CAWSLVPVLAGGLKGYNEQFF TGTGCCTGGAGCCTGGTCCCCGTTCTAGCGGGAGGCCTAAAGGGGTACAATGAGCAGTTCTTC
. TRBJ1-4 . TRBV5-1 CASSPLSQGGGEKLFF TGCGCCAGCAGCCCGCTTAGCCAGGGCGGGGGTGAAAAACTGTTTTTT